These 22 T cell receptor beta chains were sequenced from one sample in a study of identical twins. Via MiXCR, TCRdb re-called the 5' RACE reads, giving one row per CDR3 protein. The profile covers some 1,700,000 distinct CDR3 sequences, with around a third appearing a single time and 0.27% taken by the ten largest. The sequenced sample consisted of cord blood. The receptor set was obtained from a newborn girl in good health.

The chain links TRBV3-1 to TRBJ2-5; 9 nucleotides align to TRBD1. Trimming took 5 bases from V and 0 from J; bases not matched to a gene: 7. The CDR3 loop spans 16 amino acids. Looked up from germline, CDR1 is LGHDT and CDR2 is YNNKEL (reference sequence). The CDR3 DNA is TGTGCCAGCAGCTCCCCCACAGGGGGCTACCAAGAGACCCAGTACTTC. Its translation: CASSSPTGGYQETQYF.

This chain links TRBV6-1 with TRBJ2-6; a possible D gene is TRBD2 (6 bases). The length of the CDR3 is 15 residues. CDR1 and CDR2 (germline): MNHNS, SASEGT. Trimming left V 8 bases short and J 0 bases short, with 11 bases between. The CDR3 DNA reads TGTGCCAGCGGGACTTCCCCCTCTGGGGCCAACGTCCTGACTTTC. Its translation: CASGTSPSGANVLTF.

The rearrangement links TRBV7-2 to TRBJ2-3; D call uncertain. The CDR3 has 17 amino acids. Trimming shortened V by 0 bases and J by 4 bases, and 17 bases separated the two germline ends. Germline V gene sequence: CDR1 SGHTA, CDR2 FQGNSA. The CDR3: CASSLARLRGSADTQYF. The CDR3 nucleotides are TGTGCCAGCAGCTTAGCCCGCCTGCGTGGTTCGGCAGATACGCAGTATTTT.

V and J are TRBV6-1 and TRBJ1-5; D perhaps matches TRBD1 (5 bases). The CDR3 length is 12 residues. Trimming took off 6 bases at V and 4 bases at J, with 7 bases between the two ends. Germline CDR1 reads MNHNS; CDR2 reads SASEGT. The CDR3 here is CASRGENQPQHF. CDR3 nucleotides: TGTGCCAGCAGGGGGGAGAATCAGCCCCAGCATTTT.

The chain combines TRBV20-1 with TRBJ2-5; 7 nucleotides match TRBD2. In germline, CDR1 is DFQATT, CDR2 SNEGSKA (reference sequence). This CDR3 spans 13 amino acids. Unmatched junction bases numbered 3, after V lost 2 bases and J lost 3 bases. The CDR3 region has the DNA TGCAGTGCTAGAAGCCTAGCGGAAGAGACCCAGTACTTC. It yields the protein CSARSLAEETQYF.

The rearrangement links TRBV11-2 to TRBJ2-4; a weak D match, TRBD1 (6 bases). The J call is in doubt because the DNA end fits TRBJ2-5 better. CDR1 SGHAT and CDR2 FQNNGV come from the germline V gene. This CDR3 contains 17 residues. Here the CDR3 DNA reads TGTGCCAGCAGCTTACTGTCGACAGGTCTAAGGCAAGAGACCCAGTACTTC. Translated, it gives CASSLLSTGLRQETQYF.

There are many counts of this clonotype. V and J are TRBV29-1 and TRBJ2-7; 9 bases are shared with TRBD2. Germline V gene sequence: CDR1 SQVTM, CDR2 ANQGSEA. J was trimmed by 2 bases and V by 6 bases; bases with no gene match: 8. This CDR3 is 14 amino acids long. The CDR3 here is CSVITSGPPYEQYF. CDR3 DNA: TGCAGCGTCATAACTAGCGGGCCGCCCTACGAGCAGTACTTC.

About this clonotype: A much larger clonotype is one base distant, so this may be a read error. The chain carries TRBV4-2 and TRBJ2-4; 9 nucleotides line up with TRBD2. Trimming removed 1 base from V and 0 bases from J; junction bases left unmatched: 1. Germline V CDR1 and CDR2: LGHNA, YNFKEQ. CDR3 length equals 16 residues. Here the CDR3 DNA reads TGTGCCAGCAGCCAAGGACTAGCGGAAGCCAAAAACATTCAGTACTTC. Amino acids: CASSQGLAEAKNIQYF.

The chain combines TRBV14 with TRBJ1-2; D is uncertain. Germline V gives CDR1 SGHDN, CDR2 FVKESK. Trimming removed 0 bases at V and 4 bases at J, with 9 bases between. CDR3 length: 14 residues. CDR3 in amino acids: CASSQDSAPYGYTF. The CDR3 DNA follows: TGTGCCAGCAGCCAAGATTCGGCCCCCTATGGCTACACCTTC. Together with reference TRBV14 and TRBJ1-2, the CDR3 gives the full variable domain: EAGVTQFPSHSVIEKGQTVTLRCDPISGHDNLYWYRRVMGKEIKFLLHFVKESKQDESGMPNNRFLAERTGGTYSTLKVQPAELEDSGVYFCASSQDSAPYGYTFGSGTRLTVV.

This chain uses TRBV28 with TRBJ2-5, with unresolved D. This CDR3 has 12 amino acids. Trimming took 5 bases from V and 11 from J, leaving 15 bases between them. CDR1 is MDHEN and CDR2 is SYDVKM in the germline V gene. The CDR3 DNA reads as TGTGCCAGCAGTCCCTCTCCCTTCCTTCAGTACTTC. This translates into CASSPSPFLQYF.

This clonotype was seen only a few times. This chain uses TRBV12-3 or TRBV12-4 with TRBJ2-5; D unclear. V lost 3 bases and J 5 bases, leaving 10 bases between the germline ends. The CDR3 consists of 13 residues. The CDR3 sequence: CASSFTVGETQYF. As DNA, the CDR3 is TGTGCCAGCAGTTTTACCGTTGGCGAGACCCAGTACTTC.

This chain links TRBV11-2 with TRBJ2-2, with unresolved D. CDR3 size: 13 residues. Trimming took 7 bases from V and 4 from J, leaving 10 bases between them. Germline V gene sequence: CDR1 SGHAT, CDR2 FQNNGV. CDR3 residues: CASKKASTGELFF. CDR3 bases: TGTGCCAGCAAGAAAGCGAGCACCGGGGAGCTGTTTTTT. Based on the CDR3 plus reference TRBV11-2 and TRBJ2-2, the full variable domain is EAGVAQSPRYKIIEKRQSVAFWCNPISGHATLYWYQQILGQGPKLLIQFQNNGVVDDSQLPKDRFSAERLKGVDSTLKIQPAKLEDSAVYLCASKKASTGELFFGEGSRLTVL.

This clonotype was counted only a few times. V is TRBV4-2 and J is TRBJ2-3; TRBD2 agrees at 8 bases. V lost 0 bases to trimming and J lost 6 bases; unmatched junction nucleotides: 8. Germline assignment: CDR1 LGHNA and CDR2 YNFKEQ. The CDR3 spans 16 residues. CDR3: CASSQDWRGDWDTQYF. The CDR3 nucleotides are TGTGCCAGCAGCCAAGATTGGCGGGGGGATTGGGATACGCAGTATTTT.

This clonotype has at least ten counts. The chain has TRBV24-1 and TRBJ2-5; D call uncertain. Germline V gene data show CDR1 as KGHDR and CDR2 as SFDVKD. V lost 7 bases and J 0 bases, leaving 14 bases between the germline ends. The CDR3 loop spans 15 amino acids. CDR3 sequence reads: CATSTLDTYQETQYF. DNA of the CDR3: TGTGCCACCAGCACCCTAGACACGTACCAAGAGACCCAGTACTTC.

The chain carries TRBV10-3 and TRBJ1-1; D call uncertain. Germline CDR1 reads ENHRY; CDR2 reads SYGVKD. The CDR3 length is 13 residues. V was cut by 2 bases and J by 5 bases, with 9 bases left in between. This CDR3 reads CAISELGGTEAFF. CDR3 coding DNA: TGTGCCATCAGTGAGCTAGGTGGAACTGAAGCTTTCTTT.

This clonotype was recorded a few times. In DNA form, the CDR3 reads TGTGCCAGCAGTGTAGAACTGCGGGGGCTACCCTACGAGCAGTACTTC. Translated, it gives CASSVELRGLPYEQYF. This chain uses TRBV2 with TRBJ2-7, with D possibly matching TRBD2 (7 bases). The V end lost 4 bases, the J end lost 2 bases, and 18 bases lay between the germline ends. Germline V CDR1 and CDR2: SNHLY, FYNNEI. CDR3 length equals 16 residues.

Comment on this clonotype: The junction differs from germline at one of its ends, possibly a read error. CDR3 sequence: CGVRQGTDTQYF. CDR3 bases: TGCGGCGTCCGACAGGGCACAGATACGCAGTATTTT. The chain combines TRBV29-1 with TRBJ2-3, with D perhaps matching TRBD1 (6 bases). The CDR3 covers 12 residues. Germline values: CDR1 SQVTM, CDR2 ANQGSEA.

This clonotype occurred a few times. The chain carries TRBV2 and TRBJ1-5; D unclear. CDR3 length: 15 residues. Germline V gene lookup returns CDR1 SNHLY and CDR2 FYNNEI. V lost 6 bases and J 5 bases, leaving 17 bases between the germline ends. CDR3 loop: CASSTRQKADQPQHF. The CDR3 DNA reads TGTGCCAGCAGCACGCGGCAAAAGGCCGATCAGCCCCAGCATTTT. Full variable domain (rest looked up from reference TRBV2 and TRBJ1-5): EPEVTQTPSHQVTQMGQEVILRCVPISNHLYFYWYRQILGQKVEFLVSFYNNEISEKSEIFDDQFSVERPDGSNFTLKIRSTKLEDSAMYFCASSTRQKADQPQHFGDGTRLSIL.

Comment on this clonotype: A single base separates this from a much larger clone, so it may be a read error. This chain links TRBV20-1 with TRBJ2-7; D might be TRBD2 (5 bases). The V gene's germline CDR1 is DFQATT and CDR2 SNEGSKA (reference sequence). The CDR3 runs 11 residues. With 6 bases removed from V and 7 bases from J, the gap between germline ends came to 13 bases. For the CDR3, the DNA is TGCAGTGCCACCTCCCGGACTGAGCAGTACTTC. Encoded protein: CSATSRTEQYF.

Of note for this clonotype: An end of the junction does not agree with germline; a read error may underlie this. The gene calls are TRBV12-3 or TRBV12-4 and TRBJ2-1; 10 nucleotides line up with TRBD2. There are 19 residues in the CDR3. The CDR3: CASRSEGLAIQFSYNEKFF. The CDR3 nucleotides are TGTGCCAGCAGAAGCGAGGGACTAGCGATTCAGTTTTCGTACAATGAGAAGTTCTTC.

In DNA, the CDR3 is TGTGCCAGCAGTGAAGGGACGGCGCGCTATAGCAATCAGCCCCAGCATTTT. The encoded protein is CASSEGTARYSNQPQHF. This rearrangement joins TRBV6-1 to TRBJ1-5, with unresolved D. Germline CDR1 is MNHNS and CDR2 is SASEGT. This CDR3 contains 17 residues. V was trimmed by 1 base and J by 0 bases, leaving 13 bases between them.

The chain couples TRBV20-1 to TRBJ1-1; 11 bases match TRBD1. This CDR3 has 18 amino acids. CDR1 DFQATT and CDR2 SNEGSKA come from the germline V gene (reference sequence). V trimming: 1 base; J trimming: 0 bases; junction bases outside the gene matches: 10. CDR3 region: CSARGGTGGLLLNTEAFF. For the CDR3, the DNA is TGCAGTGCTAGAGGAGGGACAGGGGGACTCCTGTTGAACACTGAAGCTTTCTTT.